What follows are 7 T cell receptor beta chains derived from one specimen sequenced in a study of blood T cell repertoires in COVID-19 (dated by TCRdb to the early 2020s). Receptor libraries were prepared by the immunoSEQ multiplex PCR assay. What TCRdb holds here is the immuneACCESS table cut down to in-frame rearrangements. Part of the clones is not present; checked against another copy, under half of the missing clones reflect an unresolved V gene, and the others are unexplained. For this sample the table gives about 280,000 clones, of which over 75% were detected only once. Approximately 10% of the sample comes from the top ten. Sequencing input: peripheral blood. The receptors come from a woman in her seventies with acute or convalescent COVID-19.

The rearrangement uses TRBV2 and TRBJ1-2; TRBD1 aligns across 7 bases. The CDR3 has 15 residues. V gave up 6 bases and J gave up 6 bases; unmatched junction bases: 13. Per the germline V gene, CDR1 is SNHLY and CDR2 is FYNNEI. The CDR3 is CASRDRQGKGDGYTF. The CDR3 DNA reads TGTGCCAGCAGGGATCGACAGGGCAAAGGGGATGGCTACACCTTC.

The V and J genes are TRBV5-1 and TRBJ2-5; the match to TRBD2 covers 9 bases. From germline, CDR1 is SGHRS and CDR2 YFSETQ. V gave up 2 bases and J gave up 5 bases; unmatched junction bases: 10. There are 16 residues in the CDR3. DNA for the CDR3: TGCGCCAGCAGCTTAGGGACTAGCTCAGCGTGGGAGACCCAGTACTTC. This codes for CASSLGTSSAWETQYF.

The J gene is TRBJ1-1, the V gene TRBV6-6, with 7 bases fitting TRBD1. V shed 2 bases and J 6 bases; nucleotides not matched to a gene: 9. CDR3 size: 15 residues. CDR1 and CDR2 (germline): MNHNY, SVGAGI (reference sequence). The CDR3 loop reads CASSYHDRVGAEAFF. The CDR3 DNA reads TGTGCCAGCAGTTACCATGACAGGGTTGGGGCTGAAGCTTTCTTT.

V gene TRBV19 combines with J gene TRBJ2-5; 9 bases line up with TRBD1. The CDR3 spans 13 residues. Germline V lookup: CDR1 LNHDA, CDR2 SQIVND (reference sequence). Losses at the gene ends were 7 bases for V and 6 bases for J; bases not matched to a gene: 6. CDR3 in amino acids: CASTPGQGKTQYF. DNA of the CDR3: TGTGCCAGTACCCCGGGACAGGGAAAGACCCAGTACTTC.

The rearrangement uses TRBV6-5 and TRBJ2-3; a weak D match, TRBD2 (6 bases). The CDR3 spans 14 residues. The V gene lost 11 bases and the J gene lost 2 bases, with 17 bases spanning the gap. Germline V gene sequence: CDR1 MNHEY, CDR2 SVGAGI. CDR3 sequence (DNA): TGTGCCGGCTCCGGGAGACGTGTCACAGATACGCAGTATTTT. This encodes CAGSGRRVTDTQYF.

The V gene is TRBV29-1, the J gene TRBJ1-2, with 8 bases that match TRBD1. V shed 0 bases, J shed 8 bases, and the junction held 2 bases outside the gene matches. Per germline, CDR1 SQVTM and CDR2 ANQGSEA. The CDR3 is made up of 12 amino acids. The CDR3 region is CSVEEQGGGYTF. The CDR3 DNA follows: TGCAGCGTTGAAGAACAGGGGGGCGGCTACACCTTC.

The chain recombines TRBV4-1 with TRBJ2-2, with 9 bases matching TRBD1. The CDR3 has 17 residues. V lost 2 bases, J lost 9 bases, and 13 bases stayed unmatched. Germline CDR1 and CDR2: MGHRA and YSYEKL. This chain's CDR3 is CASSQPRQGVKGWELFF. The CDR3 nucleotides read TGCGCCAGCAGCCAACCGAGACAGGGGGTAAAAGGCTGGGAGCTGTTTTTT.